This T cell receptor beta chain came from a study of blood T cell repertoires in COVID-19. Germline CDR1 SNHLY, CDR2 FYNNEI. The CDR3 is 14 amino acids. The V and J ends lost 3 bases and 4 bases respectively, with 12 bases between them. Original analysis: From reference gene primer amplification, estimates of nucleated cell counts were derived. Libraries were prepared by immunoSEQ multiplex PCR; TCRdb keeps only in-frame clonotypes and omits some of them. D and trimming were read from the DNA, whereas the V and J calls and clone size are those reported in that table. The table has 300,000 to 400,000 clones, 91% seen once.

This sequence joins TRBV2 and TRBJ1-2; D gene unclear. The sequenced sample was peripheral blood. This receptor was identified in a woman under 30 who had recovered from COVID-19. In DNA, the CDR3 is TGTGCCAGCAGTGATTTGGCCAGAACCTATGGCTACACCTTC. It specifies CASSDLARTYGYTF.